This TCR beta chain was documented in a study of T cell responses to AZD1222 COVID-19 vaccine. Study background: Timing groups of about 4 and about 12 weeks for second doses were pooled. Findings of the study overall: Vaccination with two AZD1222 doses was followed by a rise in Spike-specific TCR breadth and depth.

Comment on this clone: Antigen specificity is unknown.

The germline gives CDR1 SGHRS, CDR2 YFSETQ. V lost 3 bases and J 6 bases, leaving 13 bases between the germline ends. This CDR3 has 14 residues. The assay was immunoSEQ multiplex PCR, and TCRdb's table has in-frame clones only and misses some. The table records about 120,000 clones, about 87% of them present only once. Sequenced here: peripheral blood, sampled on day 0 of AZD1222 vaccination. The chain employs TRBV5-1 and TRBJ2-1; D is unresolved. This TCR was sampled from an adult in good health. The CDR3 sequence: CASSSRVGRNEQFF. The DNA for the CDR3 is TGCGCCAGCAGCTCCCGCGTGGGCCGCAATGAGCAGTTCTTC.